This TCR beta chain was identified in a study of identifying expanded T cells in peripheral blood. Worth noting for this clone: Its specificity is unknown.

Clones were read by immunoSEQ multiplex PCR, and TCRdb kept only the in-frame ones, dropping some. The sample carries some 130,000 clones, 80% to 90% recorded once. General study results and limits: Clone count variance between roughly 2-week samples rose with total template count. Differentially abundant clones: about 1.2 between replicates, about 17 at around 14 days, roughly 18 at four.

The CDR3 covers 16 residues. The V end was cut by 6 bases, the J end by 7 bases, with 21 bases between. Germline lookup yields CDR1 ENHRY and CDR2 SYGVKD. This sequence was found in a person aged 18 to 70 in good health. Sequencing was done on a sample of blood. The chain has TRBV10-3 and TRBJ1-4, with D possibly being TRBD1 (6 bases). The CDR3 DNA reads as TGTGCCATCAGCCCAGACGGGGGCTCGGGAGGTGAAAAACTGTTTTTT. Its translation is CAISPDGGSGGEKLFF.